The subject of this entry is one TCR beta chain. No antigen is known for it. Per the germline V gene, CDR1 is LGHDT and CDR2 is YNNKEL (reference sequence). V lost 4 bases, J lost 10 bases, and 10 bases stayed unmatched. The CDR3 contains 15 residues. The data are from a study of T cell responses to AZD1222 COVID-19 vaccine. Notes on the study in general: Repertoires were collected only later (after the peak T cell response had occurred). Along spike, vaccine-associated CD4 TCRs were found throughout, with dominance at 160-218 and 743-854.

Repertoires were generated with immunoSEQ multiplex PCR, while TCRdb's copy carries only in-frame clones and drops some. The sample lists 84,000 or so clones, around 91% occurring once. The chain employs TRBV3-1 (or the pseudogene TRBV3-2) and TRBJ2-1; 10 bases line up with TRBD2. The receptor was derived from an adult in good health. This specimen consisted of peripheral blood, obtained on day 0 of MenACWY control vaccination. CDR3 protein: CASSPLAGAPWEQFF. As DNA, the CDR3 is TGTGCCAGCAGCCCTCTAGCGGGAGCGCCCTGGGAGCAGTTCTTC.